This T cell receptor beta chain was obtained from a study of cytomegalovirus exposure and HLA in healthy donors. Concerning this clone itself: Its antigen is unknown.

Broader study findings: In a later analysis, first-cohort TCR clusters were found to tend to co-occur in the 120 validation repertoires. Despite most TCR sequences being rare, some public TCRs occurred in many donors. Reportedly, cytomegalovirus status was diagnosed with high sensitivity and specificity.

The donors were part of the validation cohort, which consisted of roughly 120 subjects and was separate from the first cohort of roughly 620 subjects. V gave up 6 bases and J gave up 5 bases, with 11 bases separating them. The CDR3 consists of 11 residues. The germline CDR1 and CDR2 sequences are DFQATT and SNEGSKA (reference sequence). Sequencing was performed with immunoSEQ multiplex PCR; in TCRdb, only in-frame clones are kept and a portion is missing. The table has some 49,000 clones, about 91% seen once. The sequenced sample was PBMCs. V and J are TRBV20-1 and TRBJ2-7, with D tentatively TRBD1 (5 bases). The sequence came from a man aged 18 to 29 in good health and CMV-seronegative. The CDR3 loop is CSATGDHEQYF. CDR3 in DNA: TGCAGTGCCACAGGTGACCACGAGCAGTACTTC.